This TCR beta chain was identified in a study of blood T cell repertoires in COVID-19. Study-level background: COVID-19 samples from acute and convalescent phases originated in the United States, Italy and Spain. Sample material is recorded as cDNA or gDNA derived from T cells, B-cell-depleted T cells, or PBMCs.

This clone was seen a single time. Authors' methods: Reference gene primer amplification gave estimated nucleated cell counts. TCRdb's copy holds only in-frame clones and misses some; the assay was immunoSEQ multiplex PCR. V, J and clone size are those of that table, while D and trimming were read from the DNA. The table records roughly 200,000 clones, 70% to 90% of them present only once. The receptor comes from a woman younger than 30 who had recovered from COVID-19. Specimen: peripheral blood.

The CDR3 here is CASSERTGLYSEQYF. CDR3 DNA sequence: TGTGCCAGCAGCGAGAGGACAGGACTATACTCCGAGCAGTACTTC. V and J are TRBV7-2 and TRBJ2-7, with D possibly matching TRBD1 (7 bases). Per germline, CDR1 SGHTA and CDR2 FQGNSA. The V gene lost 5 bases and the J gene lost 6 bases, with 20 bases spanning the gap. The CDR3 has 15 residues. Combining the CDR3 with reference TRBV7-2 and TRBJ2-7 gives the whole variable domain GAGVSQSPSNKVTEKGKDVELRCDPISGHTALYWYRQSLGQGLEFLIYFQGNSAPDKSGLPSDRFSAERTGGSVSTLTIQRTQQEDSAVYLCASSERTGLYSEQYFGPGTRLTVT.